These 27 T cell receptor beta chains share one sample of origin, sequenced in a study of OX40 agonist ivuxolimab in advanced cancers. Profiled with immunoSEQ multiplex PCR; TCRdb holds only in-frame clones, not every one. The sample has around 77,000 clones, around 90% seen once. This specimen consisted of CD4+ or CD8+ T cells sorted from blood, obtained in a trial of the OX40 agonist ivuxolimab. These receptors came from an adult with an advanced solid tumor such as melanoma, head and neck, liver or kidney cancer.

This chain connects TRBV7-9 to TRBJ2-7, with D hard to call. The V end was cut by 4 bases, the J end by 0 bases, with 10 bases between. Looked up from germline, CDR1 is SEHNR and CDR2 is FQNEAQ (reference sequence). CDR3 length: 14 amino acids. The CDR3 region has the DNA TGTGCCAGCAGCTCTAGTATAAGCTCCTACGAGCAGTACTTC. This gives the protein CASSSSISSYEQYF. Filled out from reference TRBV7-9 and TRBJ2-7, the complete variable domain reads DTGVSQNPRHKITKRGQNVTFRCDPISEHNRLYWYRQTLGQGPEFLTYFQNEAQLEKSRLLSDRFSAERPKGSFSTLEIQRTEQGDSAMYLCASSSSISSYEQYFGPGTRLTVT.

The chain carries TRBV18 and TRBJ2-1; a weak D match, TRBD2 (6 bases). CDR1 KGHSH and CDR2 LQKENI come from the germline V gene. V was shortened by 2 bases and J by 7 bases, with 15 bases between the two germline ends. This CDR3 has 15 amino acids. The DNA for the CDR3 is TGTGCCAGCTCACCAGGGACTCCTGTCGGGAATGAGCAGTTCTTC. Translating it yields CASSPGTPVGNEQFF.

The CDR3 DNA is TGTGCCAGCAGCTTAGGAGGGGACACTGAAGCTTTCTTT. It encodes CASSLGGDTEAFF. This chain uses TRBV7-9 with TRBJ1-1; possible D gene TRBD1, 5 bases. The CDR3 sequence is 13 residues long. CDR1 and CDR2 from the germline V gene are SEHNR and FQNEAQ (reference sequence). Trimming removed 1 base at V and 3 bases at J, with 6 bases between.

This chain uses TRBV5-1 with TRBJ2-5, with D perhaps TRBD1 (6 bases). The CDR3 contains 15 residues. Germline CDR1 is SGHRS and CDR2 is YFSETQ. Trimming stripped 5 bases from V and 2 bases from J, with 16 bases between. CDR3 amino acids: CASRGADRLQETQYF. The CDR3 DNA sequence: TGCGCCAGCAGGGGTGCGGACAGACTACAAGAGACCCAGTACTTC. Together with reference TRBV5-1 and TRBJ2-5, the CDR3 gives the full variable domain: KAGVTQTPRYLIKTRGQQVTLSCSPISGHRSVSWYQQTPGQGLQFLFEYFSETQRNKGNFPGRFSGRQFSNSRSEMNVSTLELGDSALYLCASRGADRLQETQYFGPGTRLLVL.

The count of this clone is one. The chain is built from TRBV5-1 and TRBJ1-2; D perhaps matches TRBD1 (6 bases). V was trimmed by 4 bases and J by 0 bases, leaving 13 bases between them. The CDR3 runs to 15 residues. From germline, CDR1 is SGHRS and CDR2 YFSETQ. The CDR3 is CASSAGDIPNYGYTF. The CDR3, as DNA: TGCGCCAGCAGCGCTGGGGACATACCTAACTATGGCTACACCTTC.

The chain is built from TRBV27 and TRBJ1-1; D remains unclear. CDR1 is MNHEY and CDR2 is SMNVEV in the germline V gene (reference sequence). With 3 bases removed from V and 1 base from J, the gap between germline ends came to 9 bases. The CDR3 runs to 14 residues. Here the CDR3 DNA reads TGTGCCAGCAGTTTCGGTATCTGGAACACTGAAGCTTTCTTT. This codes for CASSFGIWNTEAFF.

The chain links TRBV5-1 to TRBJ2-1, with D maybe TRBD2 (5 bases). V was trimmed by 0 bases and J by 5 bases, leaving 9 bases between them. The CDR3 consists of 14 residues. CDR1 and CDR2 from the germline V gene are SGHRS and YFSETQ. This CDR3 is CASSLETTHNEQFF. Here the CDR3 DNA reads TGCGCCAGCAGCTTGGAGACTACCCACAATGAGCAGTTCTTC.

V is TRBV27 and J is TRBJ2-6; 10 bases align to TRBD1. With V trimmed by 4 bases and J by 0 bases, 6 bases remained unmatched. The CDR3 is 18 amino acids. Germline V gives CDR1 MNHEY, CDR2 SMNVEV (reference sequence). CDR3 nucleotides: TGTGCCAGCAGTTCCCGACAGGGGGCTCACTCTGGGGCCAACGTCCTGACTTTC. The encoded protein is CASSSRQGAHSGANVLTF.

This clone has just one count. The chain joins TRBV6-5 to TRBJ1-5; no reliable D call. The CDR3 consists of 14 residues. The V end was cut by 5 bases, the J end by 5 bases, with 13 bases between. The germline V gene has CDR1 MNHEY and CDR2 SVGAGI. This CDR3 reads CASSPPGWHQPQHF. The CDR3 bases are TGTGCCAGCAGTCCTCCTGGCTGGCATCAGCCCCAGCATTTT.

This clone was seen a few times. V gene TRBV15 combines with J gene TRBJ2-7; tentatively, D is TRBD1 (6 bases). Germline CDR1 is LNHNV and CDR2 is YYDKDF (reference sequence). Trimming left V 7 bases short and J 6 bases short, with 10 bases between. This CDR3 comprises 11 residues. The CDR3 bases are TGTGCCACCAAGGGACAAAGCGAGCAGTACTTC. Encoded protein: CATKGQSEQYF.

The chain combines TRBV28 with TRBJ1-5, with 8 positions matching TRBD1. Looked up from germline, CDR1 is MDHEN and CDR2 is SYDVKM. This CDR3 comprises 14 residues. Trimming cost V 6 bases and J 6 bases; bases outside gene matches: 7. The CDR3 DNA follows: TGTGCCAGCAGCATTGGACAGGGTAGTCAGCCCCAGCATTTT. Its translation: CASSIGQGSQPQHF.

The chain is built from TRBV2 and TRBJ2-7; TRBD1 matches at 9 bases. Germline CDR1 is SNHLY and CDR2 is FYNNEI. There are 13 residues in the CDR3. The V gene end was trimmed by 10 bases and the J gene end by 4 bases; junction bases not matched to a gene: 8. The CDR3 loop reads CAITGGAGYEQYF. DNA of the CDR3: TGTGCCATCACAGGGGGCGCTGGATACGAGCAGTACTTC.

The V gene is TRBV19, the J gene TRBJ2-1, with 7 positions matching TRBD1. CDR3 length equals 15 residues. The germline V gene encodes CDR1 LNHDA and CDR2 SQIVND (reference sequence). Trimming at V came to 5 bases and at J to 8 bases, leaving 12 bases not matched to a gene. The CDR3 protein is CASSPSGTASDEQFF. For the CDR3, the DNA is TGTGCCAGTAGTCCCTCCGGGACAGCCAGCGATGAGCAGTTCTTC.

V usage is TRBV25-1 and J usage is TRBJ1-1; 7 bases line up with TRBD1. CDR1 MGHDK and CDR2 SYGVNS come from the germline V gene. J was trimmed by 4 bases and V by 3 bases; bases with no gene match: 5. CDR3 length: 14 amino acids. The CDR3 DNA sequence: TGTGCCAGCAGTGAGGAGACAGGGCCCACTGAAGCTTTCTTT. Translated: CASSEETGPTEAFF.

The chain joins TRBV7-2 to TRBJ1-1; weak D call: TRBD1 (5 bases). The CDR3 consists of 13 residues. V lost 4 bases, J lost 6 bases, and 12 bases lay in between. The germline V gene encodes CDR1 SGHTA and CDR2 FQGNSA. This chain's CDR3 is CASSSREGAEAFF. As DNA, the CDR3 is TGTGCCAGCAGCTCCAGGGAAGGGGCTGAAGCTTTCTTT.

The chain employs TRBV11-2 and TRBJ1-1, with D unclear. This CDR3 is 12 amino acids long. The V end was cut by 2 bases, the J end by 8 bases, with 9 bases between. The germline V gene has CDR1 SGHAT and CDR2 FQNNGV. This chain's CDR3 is CASSLTSGEAFF. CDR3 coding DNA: TGTGCCAGCAGCTTAACCAGTGGAGAAGCTTTCTTT.

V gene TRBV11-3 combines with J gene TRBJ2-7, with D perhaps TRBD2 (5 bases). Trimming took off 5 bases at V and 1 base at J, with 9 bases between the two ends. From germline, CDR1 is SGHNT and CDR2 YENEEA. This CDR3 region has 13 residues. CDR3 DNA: TGTGCCAGCAGCCAAGGACTTTCCTACGAGCAGTACTTC. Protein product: CASSQGLSYEQYF.

The CDR3 protein is CASSLYGGVGQPQHF. In nucleotides, the CDR3 is TGTGCCAGCAGCTTATACGGGGGTGTCGGTCAGCCCCAGCATTTT. The chain uses TRBV7-2 and TRBJ1-5; TRBD1 is a possible D gene (5 bases). The length of the CDR3 is 15 residues. V lost 2 bases and J 6 bases, leaving 14 bases between the germline ends. Germline loops: CDR1 SGHTA, CDR2 FQGNSA.

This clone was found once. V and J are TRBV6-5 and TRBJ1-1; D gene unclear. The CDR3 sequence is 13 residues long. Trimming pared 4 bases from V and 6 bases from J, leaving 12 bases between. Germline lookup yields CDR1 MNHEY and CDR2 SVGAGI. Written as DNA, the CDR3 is TGTGCCAGCAGTTCCATTCCGGGCCCTGAAGCTTTCTTT. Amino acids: CASSSIPGPEAFF.

The CDR3 DNA follows: TGTGCCAGCAGTACTTTACAGGGACAGGGGCAGCCCCAGCATTTT. Translated: CASSTLQGQGQPQHF. This chain joins TRBV27 and TRBJ1-5; 10 bases are shared with TRBD1. V dropped 5 bases and J dropped 7; count of bases not matched to a gene: 8. The CDR3 length is 15 residues. Germline CDR1 is MNHEY and CDR2 is SMNVEV (reference sequence).

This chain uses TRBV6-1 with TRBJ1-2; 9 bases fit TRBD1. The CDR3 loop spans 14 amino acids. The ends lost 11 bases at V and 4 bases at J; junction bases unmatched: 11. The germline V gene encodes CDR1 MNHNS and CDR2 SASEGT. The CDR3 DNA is TGTGCCGGGGGGCCCGGGACAGGGATCTATGGCTACACCTTC. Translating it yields CAGGPGTGIYGYTF.

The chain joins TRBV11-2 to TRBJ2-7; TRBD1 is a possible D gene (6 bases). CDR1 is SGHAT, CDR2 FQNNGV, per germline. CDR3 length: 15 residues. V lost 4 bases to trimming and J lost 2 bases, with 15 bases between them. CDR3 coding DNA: TGTGCCAGCAGCTACCCGCCAGGGGCAGCCTACGAGCAGTACTTC. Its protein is CASSYPPGAAYEQYF.

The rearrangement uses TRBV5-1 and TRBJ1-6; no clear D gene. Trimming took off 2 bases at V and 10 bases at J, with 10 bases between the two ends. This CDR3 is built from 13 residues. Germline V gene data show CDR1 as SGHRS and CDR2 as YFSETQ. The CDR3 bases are TGCGCCAGCAGCTTTCTCCTCGGGTCACCCCTCCACTTT. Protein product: CASSFLLGSPLHF. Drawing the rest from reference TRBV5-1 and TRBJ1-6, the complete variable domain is KAGVTQTPRYLIKTRGQQVTLSCSPISGHRSVSWYQQTPGQGLQFLFEYFSETQRNKGNFPGRFSGRQFSNSRSEMNVSTLELGDSALYLCASSFLLGSPLHFGNGTRLTVT.

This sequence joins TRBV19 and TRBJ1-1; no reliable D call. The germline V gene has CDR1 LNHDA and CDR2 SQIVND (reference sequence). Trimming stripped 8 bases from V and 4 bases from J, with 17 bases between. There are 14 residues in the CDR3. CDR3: CASGMGSNPTEAFF. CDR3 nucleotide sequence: TGTGCCAGTGGAATGGGTTCTAATCCCACTGAAGCTTTCTTT.

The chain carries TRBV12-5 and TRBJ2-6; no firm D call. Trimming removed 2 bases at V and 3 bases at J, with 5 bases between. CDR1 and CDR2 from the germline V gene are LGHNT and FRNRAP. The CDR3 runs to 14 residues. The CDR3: CASGLTLGANVLTF. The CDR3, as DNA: TGTGCTAGTGGTTTGACACTTGGGGCCAACGTCCTGACTTTC. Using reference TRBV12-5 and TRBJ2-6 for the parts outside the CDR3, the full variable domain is DARVTQTPRHKVTEMGQEVTMRCQPILGHNTVFWYRQTMMQGLELLAYFRNRAPLDDSGMPKDRFSAEMPDATLATLKIQPSEPRDSAVYFCASGLTLGANVLTFGAGSRLTVL.

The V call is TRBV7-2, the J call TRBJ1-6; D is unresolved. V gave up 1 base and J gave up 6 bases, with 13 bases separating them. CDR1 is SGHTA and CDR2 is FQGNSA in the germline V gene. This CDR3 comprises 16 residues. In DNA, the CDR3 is TGTGCCAGCAGCTTAGATTTGTACAGTGTTAATTCACCCCTCCACTTT. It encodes CASSLDLYSVNSPLHF.

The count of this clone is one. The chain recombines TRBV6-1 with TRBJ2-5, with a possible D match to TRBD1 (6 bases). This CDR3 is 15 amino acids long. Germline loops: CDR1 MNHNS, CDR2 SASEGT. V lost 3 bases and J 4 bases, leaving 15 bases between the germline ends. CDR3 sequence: CASSDLDSIGETQYF. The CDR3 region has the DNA TGTGCCAGCAGTGACCTGGACAGTATTGGAGAGACCCAGTACTTC.